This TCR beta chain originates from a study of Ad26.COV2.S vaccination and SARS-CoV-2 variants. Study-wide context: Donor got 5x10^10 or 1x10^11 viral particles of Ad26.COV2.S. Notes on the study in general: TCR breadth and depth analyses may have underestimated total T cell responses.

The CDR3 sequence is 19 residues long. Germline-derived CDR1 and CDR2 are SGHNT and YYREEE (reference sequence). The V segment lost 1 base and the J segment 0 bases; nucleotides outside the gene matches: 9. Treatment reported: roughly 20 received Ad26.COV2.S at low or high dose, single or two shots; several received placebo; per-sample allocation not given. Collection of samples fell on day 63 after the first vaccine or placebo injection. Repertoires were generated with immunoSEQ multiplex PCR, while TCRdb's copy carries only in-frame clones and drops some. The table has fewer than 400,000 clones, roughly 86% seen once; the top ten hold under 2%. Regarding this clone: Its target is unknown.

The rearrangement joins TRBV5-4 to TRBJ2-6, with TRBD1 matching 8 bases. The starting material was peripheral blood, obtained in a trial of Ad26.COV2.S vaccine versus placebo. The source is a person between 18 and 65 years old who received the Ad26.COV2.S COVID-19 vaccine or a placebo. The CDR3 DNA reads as TGTGCCAGCAGCTTGACAGGGGGGCGAGGTTACTCTGGGGCCAACGTCCTGACTTTC. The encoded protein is CASSLTGGRGYSGANVLTF.